The count of the clone carrying this T cell receptor (beta chain) is one. This specimen belongs to a study of CD8+ T cells in alopecia areata. RNA was extracted and reverse transcribed into cDNA as the sequencing template. Here immunoSEQ multiplex PCR was the method, and the copy in TCRdb shows in-frame clones only, minus some. The sample shows 60,000 to 90,000 clones, approximately 66% of them seen only once. Treatment described: oral pan-JAK inhibitor, 5-10 mg twice daily. V was clipped by 1 base and J by 8 bases; unmatched bases: 4. This CDR3 is 13 amino acids long. CDR1 GTSNPN and CDR2 SVGIG come from the germline V gene (reference sequence).

This TCR was sampled from a human donor with alopecia areata. This material consisted of CD8+ T cells sorted from blood, taken at week 24, from a patient treated with tofacitinib. This chain links TRBV30 with TRBJ2-1; TRBD1 agrees at 8 bases. The CDR3 DNA sequence: TGTGCCTGGAGTGCGGACAGGGACGATGAGCAGTTCTTC. It codes for CAWSADRDDEQFF.